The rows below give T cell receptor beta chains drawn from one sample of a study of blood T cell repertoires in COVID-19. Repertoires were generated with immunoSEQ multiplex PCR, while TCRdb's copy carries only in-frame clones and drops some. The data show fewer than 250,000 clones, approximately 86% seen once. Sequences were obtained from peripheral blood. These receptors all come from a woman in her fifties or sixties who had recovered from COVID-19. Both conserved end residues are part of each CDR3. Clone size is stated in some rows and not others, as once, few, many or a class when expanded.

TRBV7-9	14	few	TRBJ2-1	CASSLDRAPNEQFF
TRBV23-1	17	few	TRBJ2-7	CASSQSEWVAAAYEQYF
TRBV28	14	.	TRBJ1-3	CASRRQLRGNTIYF
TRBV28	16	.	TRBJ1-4	CASSLGTPRLNEKLFF
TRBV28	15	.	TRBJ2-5	CASSVPGSPVGTQYF
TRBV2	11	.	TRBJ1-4	CASTVYEKLFF
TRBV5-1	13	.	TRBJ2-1	CASSLGQGDEQFF
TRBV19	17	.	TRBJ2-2	CASSRVFEGGPPGELFF
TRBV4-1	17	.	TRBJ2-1	CASSQVYTSGINNEQFF
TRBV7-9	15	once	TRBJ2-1	CASSLRTRPYNEQFF
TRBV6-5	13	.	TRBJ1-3	CASTSPGGNTIYF
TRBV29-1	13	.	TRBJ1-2	CSVRGTGGSGYTF
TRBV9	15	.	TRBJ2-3	CASSPGLISTDTQYF
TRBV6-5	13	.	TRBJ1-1	CASSYTGNTEAFF
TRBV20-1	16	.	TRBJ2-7	CSASVPGTGLGYEQYF
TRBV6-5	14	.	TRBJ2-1	CASSRTGLGNEQFF
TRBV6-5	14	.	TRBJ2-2	CASGSQRSTGELFF
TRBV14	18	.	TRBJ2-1	CASSPGLAGGRLYNEQFF
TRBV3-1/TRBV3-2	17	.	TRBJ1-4	CASSQDRGVATNEKLFF
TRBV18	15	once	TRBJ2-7	CASSPQAGASYEQYF
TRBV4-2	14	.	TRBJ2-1	CASSQGAEDNEQFF
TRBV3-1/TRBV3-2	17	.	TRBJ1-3	CASSPSQGIRPGNTIYF
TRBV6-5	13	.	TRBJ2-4	CASSIRLASIQYF
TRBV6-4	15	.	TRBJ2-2	CASSLNSGRTGELFF
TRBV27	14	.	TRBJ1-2	CASSQRGFEYGYTF
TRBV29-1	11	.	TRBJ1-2	CSAESGYGYTF
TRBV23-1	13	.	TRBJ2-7	CASSSQEAYEQYF
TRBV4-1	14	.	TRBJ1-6	CASSQPQGRSPLHF
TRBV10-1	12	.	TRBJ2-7	CASSPRAYEQYF
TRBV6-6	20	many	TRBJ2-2	CASSRKTFSTGTDNTGELFF
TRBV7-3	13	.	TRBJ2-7	CASSPLPGYEQYF
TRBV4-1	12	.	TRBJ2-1	CASTSGYNEQFF
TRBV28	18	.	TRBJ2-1	CASSGGRDRSFSYNEQFF